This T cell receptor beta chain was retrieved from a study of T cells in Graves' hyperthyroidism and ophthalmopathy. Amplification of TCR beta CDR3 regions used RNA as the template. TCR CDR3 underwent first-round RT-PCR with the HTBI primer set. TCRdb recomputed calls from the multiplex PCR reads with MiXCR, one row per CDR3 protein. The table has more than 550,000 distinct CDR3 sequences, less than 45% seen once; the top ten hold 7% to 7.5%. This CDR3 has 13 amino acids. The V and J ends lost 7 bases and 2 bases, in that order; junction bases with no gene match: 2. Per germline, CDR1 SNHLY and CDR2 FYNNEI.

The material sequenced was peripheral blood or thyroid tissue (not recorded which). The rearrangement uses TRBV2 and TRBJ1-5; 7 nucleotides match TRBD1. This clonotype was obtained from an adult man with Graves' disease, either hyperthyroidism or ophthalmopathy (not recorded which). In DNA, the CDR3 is TGTGCCAGCACCGGGACAGGCAATCAGCCCCAGCATTTT. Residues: CASTGTGNQPQHF. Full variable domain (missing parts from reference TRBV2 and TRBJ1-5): EPEVTQTPSHQVTQMGQEVILRCVPISNHLYFYWYRQILGQKVEFLVSFYNNEISEKSEIFDDQFSVERPDGSNFTLKIRSTKLEDSAMYFCASTGTGNQPQHFGDGTRLSIL.